This record covers a single T cell receptor (beta chain). Its antigen target is currently unknown. Within one base of it there is no much larger clone, and no base qualities were kept. The donors were healthy, HIV-negative adults with no recently reported acute infections or vaccinations. Only Caucasian adults living in Nashville, Tennessee, USA were represented among the donors. Magnetic negative selection was used to enrich CD4+ T cells, after which naive cells were positively selected on CD45RA and the negative fraction became the memory subset. Blood was collected by leukapheresis, and PBMCs were isolated by Ficoll-Histopaque density gradient centrifugation and then cryopreserved in liquid nitrogen vapor phase. Analytical flow cytometry was used to check the purity and quantity of each magnetically sorted T cell population. Genomic DNA was isolated from each sorted fraction and quantified by UV absorbance on a Nanodrop 2000c.

This entry belongs to a study of shared clonotypes between healthy human individuals (TCRdb year 2020). Context from the whole study: The cohort included three men and a couple of women between 18 and 49 years of age. Per donor, three plates each were used for CD4 naive and CD4 memory, two for CD8 naive, and one for CD8 memory. The study deeply sequenced blood TCR repertoires of several healthy adults to estimate repertoire size and the extent of clonotype sharing between individuals. Libraries were prepared and TCR repertoires were sequenced by different laboratories using diverse techniques, in order to increase sequencing depth and limit assay-specific biases. Between about 0.94 and 10 billion PBMCs per donor were obtained by leukapheresis. What the work shows at the level of the full study, not this receptor alone: Because the study included only a small number of donors, the genetic and exposure-history diversity represented was limited. Even with the large sequencing depth, rarefaction of the sorted-subset datasets indicated that sequencing was incomplete. Compared with non-shared clonotypes, the clonotypes found in all four sorted-subset donors had higher generation probabilities. Estimated clonotype richness was generally larger for naive than for memory subsets. Sharing across a few donors was observed for about 5% of naive CD4, 3% to 3.5% of naive CD8, over 2% of memory CD4, and over 0.3% of memory CD8 clonotypes. Pairwise subsampling indicated that sequencing depth was expected to affect the degree of clonotype sharing among donors. Sampling was restricted to blood, and TCR repertoires in tissue are likely to differ from TCR repertoires in blood.

Using the deep immunoSEQ assay, TCR CDR3 regions were amplified from genomic DNA by multiplex PCR. For each cell subset, the extracted genomic DNA was distributed evenly across all wells of several immunoSEQ 96-well plates, and each plate served as one replicate. For sorted subsets, each replicate PCR was loaded with roughly 190 ng genomic DNA, equivalent to about 33,000 T cell genomes. Purified libraries were measured with a Qubit 3.0 fluorometer, size-checked on a Bioanalyzer 2100, and measured again with the KAPA Library Quantification kit. Every immunoSEQ 96-well plate was sequenced on a separate single-read 150-cycle Illumina NextSeq 550 flow cell. Per the source publication's procedure: Because only junctional sequences without quality scores were contained in the immunoSEQ output, filtering matching that applied to full-length reads could not be performed. To assign V/J genes and CDR3, sequences were annotated using PyIR, a Python wrapper for IgBLAST v1.9, with IMGT germline references. Reads were removed for weak V/J assignments (E-value above 1e-6), missing CDR3, stop codons, out-of-frame junctions, or ambiguous translated residues. A V3J clonotype was defined by an identical inferred V gene, J gene, and CDR3 amino acid sequence. To compute the percentage overlap between repertoires, the number of shared unique clonotypes was divided by the size of the smaller repertoire. Richness of each repertoire was evaluated using RTK rarefaction, the Chao1 estimator, and Recon v2.1 estimates of unobserved clonotypes. Generation probabilities for all TCRbeta clonotypes obtained by the gDNA method from four donors were computed using OLGA. TCRdb provides this immuneACCESS table in a form limited to in-frame rearrangements. Some clones are lacking; in checked studies, under half of them reflect an unresolved V gene, and why the rest are absent is not known. The V and J calls and clone size come from that table; D and trimming were worked out from the DNA. This sample comprises approximately 340,000 clones, approximately 79% of them detected only once. About 9.4% of the sample lies in the top ten.

The germline V gene encodes CDR1 MNHEY and CDR2 SVGAGI. V loses 5 bases of germline sequence and J loses 0 bases, and the interval between the two ends is 13 bases. From the cysteine up to the phenylalanine, the CDR3 has a length of 15 residues. The read is trimmed to its CDR3 DNA, 45 bases read in frame from base 1. What was sequenced was memory CD4+ T cells sorted from blood. Read against the paper, the sample's cell subset or site label means: CD45RA-negative fraction. This receptor was taken from a young man in good health. This chain is built from TRBV6-5 and TRBJ1-1; 5 matching bases give a weak D call of TRBD1. The base sequence is TGTGCCAGCAGTCTAAGGGACGGATTGAACACTGAAGCTTTCTTT. Its protein reads: CASSLRDGLNTEAFF.